This T cell receptor (beta chain) was captured by sequencing in a study of persistence of HIV-infected CD4 T cells. Whole-study context: Isolated cells were CMV- and HIV-1 Gag-responding CD4+ T cells.

The stimulus was lysate of CMV-infected fibroblasts, about 11 ug/mL. CD40L-negative CD69-negative CD45RO-high memory CD4+ T cells were sorted as populations depleted of antigen-responding cells. Study-level results: Proviral oligoclonality tracked with TCR oligoclonality within the same sorted cells.

Regarding this clone: What it binds is unknown.

The V end lost 4 bases, the J end lost 6 bases, and 15 bases lay between the germline ends. The CDR3 is 14 amino acids. Germline CDR1 is GTSNPN and CDR2 is SVGIG (reference sequence). The immunoSEQ assay was version 4, run in survey mode. Sequencing used immunoSEQ multiplex PCR; TCRdb keeps in-frame clones, though not all of them. The sample comprises tens of thousands of clones, roughly three quarters of which are singletons, and roughly 0.8% rests with the top ten. The chain employs TRBV30 and TRBJ2-2; a possible D gene is TRBD1 (7 bases). Sequenced here: CD4+ T cells sorted from PBMCs after roughly 19-hour stimulation, sampled from a patient who received antiretroviral therapy. The receptor was isolated from an adult woman with HIV who was CMV-seropositive. Here the CDR3 DNA reads TGTGCCTGGAAAAAAGGAGGGGGCCCCGGGGAGCTGTTTTTT. Its protein product is CAWKKGGGPGELFF.